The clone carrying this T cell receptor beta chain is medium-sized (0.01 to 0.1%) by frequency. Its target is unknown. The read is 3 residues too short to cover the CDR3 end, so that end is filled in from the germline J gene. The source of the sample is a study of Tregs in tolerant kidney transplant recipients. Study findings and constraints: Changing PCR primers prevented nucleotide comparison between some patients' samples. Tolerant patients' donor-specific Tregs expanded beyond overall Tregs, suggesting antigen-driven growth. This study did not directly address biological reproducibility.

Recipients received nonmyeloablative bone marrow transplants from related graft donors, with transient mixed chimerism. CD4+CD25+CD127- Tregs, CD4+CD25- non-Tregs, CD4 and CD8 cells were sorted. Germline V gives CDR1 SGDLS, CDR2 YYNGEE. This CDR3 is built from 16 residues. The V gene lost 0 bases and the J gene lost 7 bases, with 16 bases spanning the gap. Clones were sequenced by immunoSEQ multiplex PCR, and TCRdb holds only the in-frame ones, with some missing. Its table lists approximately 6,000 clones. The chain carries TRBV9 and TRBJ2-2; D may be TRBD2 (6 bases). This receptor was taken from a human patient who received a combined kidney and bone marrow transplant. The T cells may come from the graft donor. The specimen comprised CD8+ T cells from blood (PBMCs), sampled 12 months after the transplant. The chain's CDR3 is CASSVEPGRKSGELFF. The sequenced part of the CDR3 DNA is TGTGCCAGCAGCGTAGAACCAGGGAGGAAGAGCGGGGAG.